This TCR beta chain was profiled in a study of blood T cell repertoires in COVID-19. Study background: Researchers got acute and convalescent COVID-19 samples from the United States, Italy and Spain.

This clone occurred once. Data came from immunoSEQ multiplex PCR; TCRdb stores just in-frame clones and leaves some out. This table has 250,000 to 350,000 clones, 92% appearing once. Residents of about two dozen US areas, aged about 18 to 100 years, made up the participants. The sequenced sample consisted of PBMCs or T cells enriched from blood (not recorded which). The clonotype comes from a woman aged 25 to 39 who had recovered from COVID-19.

Written as DNA, the CDR3 is TGTGCCAGCAGCTACTTTAGCAATGAGCAGTTCTTC. Translating it yields CASSYFSNEQFF. The gene calls are TRBV11-2 and TRBJ2-1; D call uncertain. Looked up from germline, CDR1 is SGHAT and CDR2 is FQNNGV. CDR3 length: 12 amino acids. V lost 4 bases and J lost 6, with 7 bases in between.